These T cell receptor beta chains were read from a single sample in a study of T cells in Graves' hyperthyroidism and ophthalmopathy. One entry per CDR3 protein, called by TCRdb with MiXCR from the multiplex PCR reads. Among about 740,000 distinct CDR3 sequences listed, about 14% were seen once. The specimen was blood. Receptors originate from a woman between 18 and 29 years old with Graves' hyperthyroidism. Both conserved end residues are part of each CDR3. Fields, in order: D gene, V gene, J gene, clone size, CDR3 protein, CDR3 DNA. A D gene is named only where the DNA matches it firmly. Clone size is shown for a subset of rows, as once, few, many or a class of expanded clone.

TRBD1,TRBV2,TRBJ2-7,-,CASSEGGPGQGISEQYF,TGTGCCAGCAGTGAAGGGGGTCCGGGACAGGGGATAAGCGAGCAGTACTTC
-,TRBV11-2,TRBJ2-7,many,CASNYLPDEQYF,TGTGCCAGCAACTACCTACCCGACGAGCAGTACTTC
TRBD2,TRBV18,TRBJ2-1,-,CASSPGGLAGVLEQFF,TGTGCCAGCTCACCAGGGGGACTAGCGGGAGTCCTTGAGCAGTTCTTC
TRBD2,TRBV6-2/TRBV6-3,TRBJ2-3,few,CASRVAGTADTQYF,TGTGCCAGCAGAGTAGCGGGAACGGCAGATACGCAGTATTTT
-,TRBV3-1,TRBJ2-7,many,CASSQDGRAAYEQYF,TGTGCCAGCAGCCAAGACGGTCGCGCCGCTTACGAGCAGTACTTC
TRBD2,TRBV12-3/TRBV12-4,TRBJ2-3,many,CASSTLKPLAASTDTQYF,TGTGCCAGCAGTACCCTGAAGCCCCTAGCGGCTAGCACAGATACGCAGTATTTT
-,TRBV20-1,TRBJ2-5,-,CSAHTGVGKAPTETQYF,TGCAGTGCTCATACTGGGGTAGGTAAAGCCCCGACGGAGACCCAGTACTTC
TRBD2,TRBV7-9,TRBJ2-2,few,CASSLPQTSGTGELFF,TGTGCCAGCAGCTTACCGCAGACTAGCGGTACCGGGGAGCTGTTTTTT
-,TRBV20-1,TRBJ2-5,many,CSASTASKETQYF,TGCAGTGCTAGCACAGCCTCTAAAGAGACCCAGTACTTC
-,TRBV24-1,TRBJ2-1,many,CATIGGEYNEQFF,TGTGCCACCATCGGAGGGGAATACAATGAGCAGTTCTTC
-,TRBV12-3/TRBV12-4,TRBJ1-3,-,CASSLGGGGGTGNTIYF,TGTGCCAGCAGTTTAGGCGGGGGGGGAGGAACTGGAAACACCATATATTTT
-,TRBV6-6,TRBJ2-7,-,CASSYSPLAPSSYNEQYF,TGTGCCAGCAGTTACTCCCCTCTAGCGCCTAGCTCCTACAATGAGCAGTACTTC
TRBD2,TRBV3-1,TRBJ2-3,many,CASSLRLAGTDTQYF,TGTGCCAGCAGCCTCCGACTAGCGGGCACAGATACGCAGTATTTT
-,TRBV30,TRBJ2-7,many,CAWRTGSSYEQYF,TGTGCCTGGAGAACAGGATCTTCCTACGAGCAGTACTTC
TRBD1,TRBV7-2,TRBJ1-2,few,CASSLGTGYYGYTF,TGTGCCAGCAGCTTAGGGACAGGGTACTATGGCTACACCTTC
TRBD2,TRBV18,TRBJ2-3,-,CASSPTSGSVPDTQYF,TGTGCCAGCTCCCCGACTAGCGGGAGTGTCCCAGATACGCAGTATTTT
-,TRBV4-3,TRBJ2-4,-,CASSQGTENIQYF,TGCGCCAGCAGCCAAGGAACGGAAAACATTCAGTACTTC
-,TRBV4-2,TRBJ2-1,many,CASSPGNSGSSYNEQFF,TGTGCCAGCAGCCCCGGCAATAGCGGCTCCTCCTACAATGAGCAGTTCTTC
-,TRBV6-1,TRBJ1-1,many,CASSDSTVSDTEAFF,TGTGCCAGCAGTGATTCGACAGTGAGTGACACTGAAGCTTTCTTT
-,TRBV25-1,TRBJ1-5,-,CASSPAGGNTPQHF,TGTGCCAGCAGTCCGGCCGGGGGGAATACGCCCCAGCATTTT
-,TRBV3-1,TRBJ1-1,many,CASSQLQGNTEAFF,TGTGCCAGCAGCCAACTACAGGGTAACACTGAAGCTTTCTTT
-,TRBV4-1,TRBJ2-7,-,CASSQELETAHSYEQYF,TGCGCCAGCAGCCAAGAATTAGAGACAGCTCACTCCTACGAGCAGTACTTC
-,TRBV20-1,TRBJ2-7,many,CSALGASYEQYF,TGCAGTGCCTTAGGGGCCTCCTACGAGCAGTACTTC